This T cell receptor (beta chain) was found in a study of shared clonotypes between healthy human individuals. This CDR3 has 13 amino acids. Looked up from germline, CDR1 is LNHNV and CDR2 is YYDKDF (reference sequence). The V segment lost 10 bases and the J segment 3 bases; nucleotides outside the gene matches: 8. This clone was detected once. Profiling relied on immunoSEQ multiplex PCR, and the TCRdb table lists in-frame clones only, not all of them. Of roughly 680,000 clones listed, over 55% are singletons. This TCR came from a woman aged 25-40 years in good health. The gene calls are TRBV15 and TRBJ2-5; 7 nucleotides line up with TRBD2. Material: memory CD4+ T cells sorted from blood. Subset of the sample: CD45RA-negative fraction. The CDR3 bases are TGTGCCATTTTTCCTAGCGGAAAAGAGACCCAGTACTTC. This encodes CAIFPSGKETQYF.